One sample yielded the 31 T cell receptor beta chains listed below, sequenced in a study of cytomegalovirus exposure and HLA in healthy donors. Primers: 60 Vbeta forward and 13 Jbeta reverse. Using immunoSEQ multiplex PCR, the repertoire was profiled, and TCRdb retains in-frame clones only, with some absent. Its clone listing holds 110,000 to 150,000 clones. Sample: PBMCs. These receptors all stem from a woman aged 18-29 years in good health and CMV-seronegative.

This chain links TRBV27 with TRBJ2-6; D is ambiguous. The CDR3 has 15 amino acids. Germline CDR1 and CDR2: MNHEY and SMNVEV (reference sequence). Trimming cost V 6 bases and J 0 bases, with 9 bases left between them. In nucleotides, the CDR3 is TGTGCCAGCAGGTTGGCCAGCTCTGGGGCCAACGTCCTGACTTTC. The encoded protein is CASRLASSGANVLTF.

The chain employs TRBV30 and TRBJ2-3, with a possible D match to TRBD1 (6 bases). The CDR3 runs 14 residues. The V gene's germline CDR1 is GTSNPN and CDR2 SVGIG (reference sequence). V was trimmed by 0 bases and J by 4 bases, leaving 11 bases between them. CDR3 coding DNA: TGTGCCTGGAGTGTTGTAGGGGGAGCAGATACGCAGTATTTT. This sequence encodes CAWSVVGGADTQYF.

The rearrangement uses TRBV28 and TRBJ2-1; the match to TRBD2 covers 14 bases. Trimming took 2 bases from V and 6 from J; bases not matched to a gene: 0. This CDR3 is 15 amino acids long. Germline-derived CDR1 and CDR2 are MDHEN and SYDVKM. CDR3 sequence (DNA): TGTGCCAGCAGTTTAGGGACTAGCGGGGGCAATGAGCAGTTCTTC. This encodes CASSLGTSGGNEQFF.

The CDR3 DNA follows: TGTGCCAGCAGCGTAGAGGGACTACCCAACACAGATACGCAGTATTTT. This translates into CASSVEGLPNTDTQYF. The chain employs TRBV9 and TRBJ2-3, with 7 bases fitting TRBD2. The ends lost 0 bases at V and 2 bases at J; junction bases unmatched: 6. Germline values: CDR1 SGDLS, CDR2 YYNGEE. The CDR3 covers 16 residues.

V and J are TRBV15 and TRBJ1-2; perhaps TRBD1 as D (5 bases). The ends were cut back, 3 bases at V and 4 bases at J, with 18 bases in the middle. The CDR3 extends over 16 amino acids. Germline V gives CDR1 LNHNV, CDR2 YYDKDF (reference sequence). CDR3 sequence (DNA): TGTGCCACCAGCAGGTTAGCGGGTGGGGGTGGCTATGGCTACACCTTC. It is translated as CATSRLAGGGGYGYTF. The full variable domain, its missing parts supplied by reference TRBV15 and TRBJ1-2, is DAMVIQNPRYQVTQFGKPVTLSCSQTLNHNVMYWYQQKSSQAPKLLFHYYDKDFNNEADTPDNFQSRRPNTSFCFLDIRSPGLGDTAMYLCATSRLAGGGGYGYTFGSGTRLTVV.

The V gene is TRBV9, the J gene TRBJ1-3; possible D gene TRBD1, 6 bases. CDR3 length: 16 residues. The V gene's germline CDR1 is SGDLS and CDR2 YYNGEE. The V gene lost 2 bases and the J gene lost 1 base, with 13 bases spanning the gap. The CDR3 DNA reads as TGTGCCAGCAGCGTGGAGACACAGGGTTCTGGAAACACCATATATTTT. Its translation: CASSVETQGSGNTIYF.

The chain combines TRBV5-4 with TRBJ1-5; D gene unclear. The germline V gene encodes CDR1 SGHNT and CDR2 YYREEE (reference sequence). V lost 3 bases, J lost 0 bases, and 16 bases lay in between. The CDR3 is 17 amino acids. CDR3 DNA sequence: TGTGCCAGCAGCTGCCCGGGGAGCCCCCATAGCAATCAGCCCCAGCATTTT. It encodes CASSCPGSPHSNQPQHF. Supplemented by reference TRBV5-4 and TRBJ1-5, the full variable domain reads ETGVTQSPTHLIKTRGQQVTLRCSSQSGHNTVSWYQQALGQGPQFIFQYYREEENGRGNFPPRFSGLQFPNYSSELNVNALELDDSALYLCASSCPGSPHSNQPQHFGDGTRLSIL.

A word on this clone: A junction boundary mismatches the germline segment, possibly from a read error. The chain's CDR3 is CASSLGTEAFF. The CDR3 DNA reads as TGTGCCAGCAGTTTAGGGACTGAAGCCTTCTTT. The chain employs TRBV27 and TRBJ1-1; tentative D call: TRBD1 (5 bases). The CDR3 loop spans 11 amino acids. The V gene's germline CDR1 is MNHEY and CDR2 SMNVEV (reference sequence).

The chain couples TRBV5-6 to TRBJ2-3; TRBD1 matches at 7 bases. CDR3 length: 16 amino acids. Germline CDR1 is SGHDT and CDR2 is YYEEEE. Trimming took 6 bases from V and 0 from J; bases not matched to a gene: 10. Written as DNA, the CDR3 is TGTGCCAGCACCACCTTCAAGGGGGCGAGCACAGATACGCAGTATTTT. Its protein is CASTTFKGASTDTQYF.

The DNA for the CDR3 is TGTGCCAGCAGTTACTCGCCCCCTGGAGGTTATGGCTACACCTTC. It yields the protein CASSYSPPGGYGYTF. The genes are TRBV6-5 and TRBJ1-2, with D uncertain. The CDR3 has 15 amino acids. The germline CDR1 and CDR2 sequences are MNHEY and SVGAGI. The V end was cut by 0 bases, the J end by 5 bases, with 13 bases between.

The genes are TRBV11-3 and TRBJ2-2; D possibly corresponds to TRBD1 (7 bases). Trimming took off 3 bases at V and 4 bases at J, with 12 bases between the two ends. From germline, CDR1 is SGHNT and CDR2 YENEEA. The CDR3 runs 15 residues. The CDR3 DNA reads TGTGCCAGCAGCTTGAACAGGGGAGGCACCGGGGAGCTGTTTTTT. Amino acids: CASSLNRGGTGELFF.

This rearrangement joins TRBV29-1 to TRBJ2-1; D uncertain. This CDR3 is 15 amino acids long. Looked up from germline, CDR1 is SQVTM and CDR2 is ANQGSEA. The V gene lost 1 base and the J gene lost 4 bases, with 14 bases spanning the gap. CDR3 region: CSVEGSVPRYNEQFF. The CDR3 region has the DNA TGCAGCGTTGAAGGGTCGGTACCTCGGTACAATGAGCAGTTCTTC.

The gene calls are TRBV7-2 and TRBJ2-3; D may be TRBD2 (6 bases). The germline gives CDR1 SGHTA, CDR2 FQGNSA. The CDR3 spans 16 residues. V was clipped by 3 bases and J by 0 bases, with 13 bases between them. This chain's CDR3 is CASSFRGRLSTDTQYF. The DNA for the CDR3 is TGTGCCAGCAGCTTCCGAGGGAGGCTCAGCACAGATACGCAGTATTTT.

The chain links TRBV19 to TRBJ1-1, with D maybe TRBD1 (6 bases). Germline CDR1 reads LNHDA; CDR2 reads SQIVND (reference sequence). With 3 bases removed from V and 2 bases from J, the gap between germline ends came to 16 bases. The CDR3 covers 16 residues. The CDR3 loop is CASSIRGGGFNTEAFF. The DNA of the CDR3 is TGTGCCAGTAGTATCCGAGGGGGTGGATTCAACACTGAAGCTTTCTTT.

This rearrangement joins TRBV5-6 to TRBJ1-3, with a possible D match to TRBD1 (5 bases). The germline V gene encodes CDR1 SGHDT and CDR2 YYEEEE. This CDR3 contains 16 residues. V was pared by 4 bases and J by 2 bases, with 16 bases between. The CDR3 DNA is TGTGCCAGCAGCCCGGGGGGTGGTGCGGCTGGAAACACCATATATTTT. It codes for CASSPGGGAAGNTIYF.

This chain links TRBV4-2 with TRBJ1-2; tentative D call: TRBD1 (5 bases). The CDR3 has 17 residues. V was pared by 0 bases and J by 4 bases, with 18 bases between. Per germline, CDR1 LGHNA and CDR2 YNFKEQ. This chain's CDR3 is CASSQDHGEGLIYGYTF. CDR3 DNA: TGTGCCAGCAGCCAAGATCATGGGGAGGGGTTGATCTATGGCTACACCTTC.

This chain uses TRBV19 with TRBJ2-7; 11 positions match TRBD1. The CDR3 consists of 15 residues. V lost 4 bases and J lost 5; bases outside the gene matches: 7. Germline loops: CDR1 LNHDA, CDR2 SQIVND (reference sequence). As DNA, the CDR3 is TGTGCCAGTAGTACCCTAGGACAGGGGGCCGACGAGCAGTACTTC. This translates into CASSTLGQGADEQYF.

This rearrangement joins TRBV5-1 to TRBJ2-3; 10 bases are shared with TRBD2. The CDR3 consists of 19 residues. The V gene end was trimmed by 0 bases and the J gene end by 4 bases; junction bases not matched to a gene: 14. CDR1 SGHRS and CDR2 YFSETQ come from the germline V gene. For the CDR3, the DNA is TGCGCCAGCAGCTTGGTTCTGAGGACTAGCGGCGGGAGGGCAGATACGCAGTATTTT. Amino acid sequence: CASSLVLRTSGGRADTQYF.

V is TRBV6-1 and J is TRBJ2-7; 9 nucleotides match TRBD1. J lost 2 bases, V lost 7 bases, and 9 bases had no gene match. The CDR3 length is 15 residues. Per germline, CDR1 MNHNS and CDR2 SASEGT. The CDR3 loop is CASNLLRDRAYEQYF. CDR3 DNA: TGTGCCAGCAATCTACTCCGGGACAGGGCCTACGAGCAGTACTTC.

The J gene is TRBJ2-1, the V gene TRBV5-1, with 8 nucleotides matching TRBD1. The V segment lost 3 bases and the J segment 9 bases; nucleotides outside the gene matches: 11. The CDR3 is 15 amino acids. Germline lookup yields CDR1 SGHRS and CDR2 YFSETQ. The CDR3 DNA reads as TGCGCCAGCAGCTGGGCCCCCGGGACAGGTATTGAGCAGTTCTTC. This codes for CASSWAPGTGIEQFF.

This chain uses TRBV11-2 with TRBJ1-2, with D uncertain. CDR1 is SGHAT and CDR2 is FQNNGV in the germline V gene. V lost 5 bases and J 6 bases, leaving 16 bases between the germline ends. The CDR3 sequence is 14 residues long. As DNA, the CDR3 is TGTGCCAGCAGCCCCGGGCGGGCTGGGGATGGCTACACCTTC. This translates into CASSPGRAGDGYTF. The full variable domain, its missing parts supplied by reference TRBV11-2 and TRBJ1-2, is EAGVAQSPRYKIIEKRQSVAFWCNPISGHATLYWYQQILGQGPKLLIQFQNNGVVDDSQLPKDRFSAERLKGVDSTLKIQPAKLEDSAVYLCASSPGRAGDGYTFGSGTRLTVV.

The chain carries TRBV19 and TRBJ2-1; 12 nucleotides agree with TRBD2. The CDR3 contains 14 residues. Trimming at V came to 7 bases and at J to 10 bases, leaving 8 bases not matched to a gene. Germline assignment: CDR1 LNHDA and CDR2 SQIVND (reference sequence). CDR3 residues: CASNPGLAGREQFF. The CDR3 nucleotides are TGTGCCAGTAACCCTGGACTAGCGGGGCGCGAGCAGTTCTTC.

V and J are TRBV5-4 and TRBJ2-1, with 13 nucleotides matching TRBD2. With V trimmed by 4 bases and J by 6 bases, 4 bases remained unmatched. The CDR3 loop spans 15 amino acids. The germline V gene encodes CDR1 SGHNT and CDR2 YYREEE (reference sequence). The CDR3 spells CASSPTSGRANEQFF. The CDR3 DNA reads TGTGCCAGCAGCCCAACTAGCGGGAGGGCCAATGAGCAGTTCTTC.

The chain carries TRBV4-2 and TRBJ2-5, with TRBD1 identical over 9 bases. The J call is doubtful: the DNA matches TRBJ2-7 better. Germline values: CDR1 LGHNA, CDR2 YNFKEQ. The CDR3 runs 18 residues. Written as DNA, the CDR3 is TGTGCCAGCAGCCAAGATTCTTACCGGGGACAGGGCTCCTACGAGCAGTACTTC. It codes for CASSQDSYRGQGSYEQYF.

The chain has TRBV5-6 and TRBJ1-2; D remains ambiguous. CDR1 and CDR2 from the germline V gene are SGHDT and YYEEEE. Trimming removed 0 bases from V and 2 bases from J, with 5 bases in between. This CDR3 is built from 13 residues. The CDR3 loop is CASSLGRNYGYTF. CDR3 nucleotide sequence: TGTGCCAGCAGCTTGGGCAGGAACTATGGCTACACCTTC.

The chain combines TRBV7-6 with TRBJ2-3; no clear D. This CDR3 has 13 amino acids. Trimming left V 0 bases short and J 6 bases short, with 7 bases between. The germline V gene has CDR1 SGHVS and CDR2 FNYEAQ. This chain's CDR3 is CASSLASVDTQYF. DNA for the CDR3: TGTGCCAGCAGCTTAGCATCCGTTGATACGCAGTATTTT. The whole variable domain, remainder taken from reference TRBV7-6 and TRBJ2-3, is GAGVSQSPRYKVTKRGQDVALRCDPISGHVSLYWYRQALGQGPEFLTYFNYEAQQDKSGLPNDRFSAERPEGSISTLTIQRTEQRDSAMYRCASSLASVDTQYFGPGTRLTVL.

This rearrangement joins TRBV4-3 to TRBJ2-4; D unresolved. The CDR3 contains 11 residues. Germline V gene sequence: CDR1 LGHNA, CDR2 YSLEER. V was shortened by 0 bases and J by 9 bases, with 3 bases between the two germline ends. This CDR3 is CASSQDSIQYF. CDR3 nucleotide sequence: TGCGCCAGCAGCCAAGACTCCATTCAGTACTTC.

The V gene is TRBV9, the J gene TRBJ1-4; 8 bases align to TRBD1. This CDR3 contains 15 residues. Per germline, CDR1 SGDLS and CDR2 YYNGEE. V shed 1 base and J 8 bases; nucleotides not matched to a gene: 7. The CDR3 here is CASSVNQGAREKLFF. DNA for the CDR3: TGTGCCAGCAGCGTAAATCAGGGGGCTCGGGAAAAACTGTTTTTT.

The CDR3 DNA reads TGTGCCAGCAGCCGCGGACTAGCGGGAGACTCTGCGCAGTATTTT. Translated: CASSRGLAGDSAQYF. The V and J genes are TRBV11-1 and TRBJ2-3, with TRBD2 identical over 13 bases. There are 15 residues in the CDR3. Germline V gene sequence: CDR1 SGHAT, CDR2 FQDESV (reference sequence). Trimming removed 5 bases from V and 10 bases from J; junction bases left unmatched: 9.

Notes on this clone: The sample carries other DNA sequences with the same CDR3. The chain couples TRBV29-1 to TRBJ1-1, with 7 bases matching TRBD1. V was pared by 6 bases and J by 1 base, with 2 bases of the junction left unmatched. The CDR3 loop spans 12 amino acids. Germline CDR1 is SQVTM and CDR2 is ANQGSEA. The CDR3 DNA follows: TGCAGCGTCCGACAGGGGAACACTGAAGCTTTCTTT. It specifies CSVRQGNTEAFF.

J is TRBJ1-4 and V is TRBV4-2, with TRBD1 matching over 12 bases. The CDR3 is 15 residues long. J lost 11 bases, V lost 1 base, and 5 bases had no gene match. CDR1 LGHNA and CDR2 YNFKEQ come from the germline V gene. Written as DNA, the CDR3 is TGTGCCAGCAGCCAAGGCGGGACAGGGGGCGAGAAACTGTTTTTT. This sequence encodes CASSQGGTGGEKLFF.